This is a list of T cell receptor beta chains from one sample in a study of blood T cell repertoires in COVID-19. Assay used: immunoSEQ multiplex PCR; TCRdb lists only in-frame clones, some missing. The sample contains about 260,000 clones, approximately 91% of which appear only once. The sample comprised peripheral blood. The source is a human donor in a cohort sampled during active COVID-19. The CDR3 runs from the conserved cysteine through the conserved F or W.

v_gene: TRBV5-1; len: 15; CDR3aa: CASSLVAGSSYEQYF
v_gene: TRBV6-2/TRBV6-3; len: 13; CDR3aa: CASSYAESYEQYF
v_gene: TRBV10-2; len: 16; CDR3aa: CASSESRVVGNTEAFF
v_gene: TRBV5-1; len: 15; CDR3aa: CASSQLSGVRTEAFF
v_gene: TRBV6-2/TRBV6-3; len: 19; CDR3aa: CASSQNEPGGLAGGDTQYF
v_gene: TRBV18; len: 13; CDR3aa: CASSGGLDEKLFF
v_gene: TRBV6-1; len: 16; CDR3aa: CASSGLTGYSNQPQHF
v_gene: TRBV6-4; len: 15; CDR3aa: CASSDSEGVGDTQYF
v_gene: TRBV5-4; len: 16; CDR3aa: CASARDRGRGDGELFF
v_gene: TRBV6-5; len: 15; CDR3aa: CASSYSSTSTGELFF
v_gene: TRBV4-2; len: 14; CDR3aa: CASSRRATNEKLFF
v_gene: TRBV20-1; len: 14; CDR3aa: CSASFSGNPTEAFF
v_gene: TRBV2; len: 15; CDR3aa: CASGPRTGDQETQYF
v_gene: TRBV6-4; len: 13; CDR3aa: CASSDTGGLGYTF
v_gene: TRBV5-4; len: 13; CDR3aa: CASQNRGTDTQYF
v_gene: TRBV11-2; len: 15; CDR3aa: CASSLFGQGADEQYF
v_gene: TRBV9; len: 14; CDR3aa: CASSVGQGPYEQYF
v_gene: TRBV7-9; len: 13; CDR3aa: CASSLAQFYGYTF
v_gene: TRBV4-3; len: 15; CDR3aa: CASSQELTVPYGYTF